These T cell receptor beta chains were read from a single sample in a study of CD8 T cells in Susac syndrome. Using its own MiXCR run on the immunoSEQ multiplex PCR reads, TCRdb lists one record per CDR3 protein. The profile shows 100,000 or so distinct CDR3 sequences, about 96% of them singletons. Sample: CD8+ T cells from PBMCs. These receptors were collected from a human donor with Susac syndrome. CDR3s include the opening cysteine and the closing phenylalanine or tryptophan. D genes are given only for firm matches. Clone size is stated in some rows and not others, as once, few, many or a class when expanded.

-	TRBV27	TRBJ2-7	once	CASSFFSGDLEQYF	TGTGCCAGCAGTTTCTTTTCCGGGGATCTCGAGCAGTACTTC
-	TRBV12-3/TRBV12-4	TRBJ1-5	once	CASSPTREGDQPQHF	TGTGCCAGCAGTCCAACCAGGGAGGGGGATCAGCCCCAGCATTTT
TRBD2	TRBV29-1	TRBJ2-7	-	CSVELAGHYEQYF	TGCAGCGTTGAACTAGCGGGACACTACGAGCAGTACTTC
TRBD2	TRBV29-1	TRBJ2-1	-	CSVLGGMGQFF	TGCAGCGTCCTGGGGGGGATGGGGCAGTTCTTC
-	TRBV18	TRBJ2-3	-	CASSPTAIQYTDTQYF	TGTGCCAGCTCACCGACAGCTATACAGTACACAGATACGCAGTATTTT
TRBD2	TRBV3-1	TRBJ2-1	once	CASSQGAGPYNEQFF	TGTGCCAGCAGCCAAGGAGCGGGGCCCTACAATGAGCAGTTCTTC
TRBD1	TRBV9	TRBJ2-5	-	CASSPRTGGLDIQETQYF	TGTGCCAGCAGCCCGCGGACAGGGGGCCTCGACATTCAAGAGACCCAGTACTTC
-	TRBV9	TRBJ2-4	-	CASSTLDKNIQYF	TGTGCCAGCAGCACCCTGGACAAAAACATTCAGTACTTC
-	TRBV6-5	TRBJ2-1	-	CASSGQYSYNEQFF	TGTGCCAGCAGCGGACAGTACTCCTACAATGAGCAGTTCTTC
-	TRBV20-1	TRBJ1-6	-	CSARGDDSPLHF	TGCAGTGCTAGAGGGGACGATTCACCCCTCCACTTT
-	TRBV5-1	TRBJ2-5	-	CASSLWTTQETQYF	TGCGCCAGCAGCTTGTGGACTACTCAAGAGACCCAGTACTTC
-	TRBV9	TRBJ2-1	-	CASSSLGQTYNEQFF	TGTGCCAGCAGTTCACTCGGACAGACCTACAATGAGCAGTTCTTC
TRBD2	TRBV3-1	TRBJ2-7	once	CASSPGLAAYEQYF	TGTGCCAGCAGCCCTGGACTAGCGGCCTACGAGCAGTACTTC
TRBD2	TRBV20-1	TRBJ2-2	-	CSAQTSGSTGELFF	TGCAGTGCTCAGACTAGCGGTTCTACCGGGGAGCTGTTTTTT
TRBD1	TRBV7-9	TRBJ2-5	-	CASSPTDRMYQETQYF	TGTGCCAGCAGCCCAACGGACAGGATGTACCAAGAGACCCAGTACTTC
-	TRBV5-1	TRBJ2-3	-	CASSLGTQDTQYF	TGCGCCAGCAGCTTGGGAACCCAAGATACGCAGTATTTT